The source of this T cell receptor (beta chain) is a study of T cells in Graves' hyperthyroidism and ophthalmopathy. This clonotype was seen ten or more times. It was RNA transcripts that yielded the amplified TCR beta CDR3 regions. First-round RT-PCR of the TCR CDR3 relied on the HTBI primer set. Via MiXCR, TCRdb re-called the multiplex PCR reads, giving one row per CDR3 protein. The sample contains approximately 690,000 distinct CDR3 sequences, roughly 15% of which appear only once. Germline values: CDR1 MDHEN, CDR2 SYDVKM. With 5 bases clipped from V and 5 bases from J, the junction kept 8 bases outside the gene matches. CDR3 length equals 15 residues.

Material for sequencing was blood. The gene calls are TRBV28 and TRBJ2-3; TRBD1 matches 9 bases. The clonotype comes from a woman between 50 and 59 years old with Graves' ophthalmopathy. DNA of the CDR3: TGTGCCAGCAGTCAGACAGGGGGATCAAAAGATACGCAGTATTTT. Residues: CASSQTGGSKDTQYF.